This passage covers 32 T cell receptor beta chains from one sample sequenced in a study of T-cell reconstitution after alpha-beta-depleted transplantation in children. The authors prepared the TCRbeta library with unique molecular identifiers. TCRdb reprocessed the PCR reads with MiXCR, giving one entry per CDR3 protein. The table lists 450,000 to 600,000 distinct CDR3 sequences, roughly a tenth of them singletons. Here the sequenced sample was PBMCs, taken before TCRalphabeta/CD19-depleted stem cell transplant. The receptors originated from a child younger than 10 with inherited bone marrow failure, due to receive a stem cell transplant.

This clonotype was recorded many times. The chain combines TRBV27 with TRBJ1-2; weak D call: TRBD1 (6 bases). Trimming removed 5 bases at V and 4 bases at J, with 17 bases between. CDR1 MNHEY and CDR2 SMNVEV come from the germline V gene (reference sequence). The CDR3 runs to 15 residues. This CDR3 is CASSLLGDTSYGYTF. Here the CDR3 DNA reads TGTGCCAGCAGTCTTTTGGGGGACACGTCCTATGGCTACACCTTC.

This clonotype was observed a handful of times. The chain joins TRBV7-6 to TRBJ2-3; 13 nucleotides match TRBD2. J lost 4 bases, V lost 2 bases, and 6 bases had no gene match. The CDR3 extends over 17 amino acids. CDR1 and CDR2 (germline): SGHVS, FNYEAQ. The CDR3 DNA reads TGTGCCAGCAGCTTATACGGACTAGCGGGAGCGGCAGATACGCAGTATTTT. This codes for CASSLYGLAGAADTQYF. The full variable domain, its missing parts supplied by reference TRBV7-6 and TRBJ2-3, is GAGVSQSPRYKVTKRGQDVALRCDPISGHVSLYWYRQALGQGPEFLTYFNYEAQQDKSGLPNDRFSAERPEGSISTLTIQRTEQRDSAMYRCASSLYGLAGAADTQYFGPGTRLTVL.

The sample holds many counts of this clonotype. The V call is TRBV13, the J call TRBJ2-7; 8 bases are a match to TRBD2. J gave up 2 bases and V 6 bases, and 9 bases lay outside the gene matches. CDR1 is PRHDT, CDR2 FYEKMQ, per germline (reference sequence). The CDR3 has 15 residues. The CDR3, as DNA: TGTGCCAGCAGGACCGCGGGGGGTTCGGCCTACGAGCAGTACTTC. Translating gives CASRTAGGSAYEQYF.

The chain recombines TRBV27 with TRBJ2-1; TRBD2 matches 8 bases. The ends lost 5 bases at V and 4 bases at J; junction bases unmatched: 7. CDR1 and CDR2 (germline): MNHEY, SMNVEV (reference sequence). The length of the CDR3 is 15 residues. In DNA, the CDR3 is TGTGCCAGCAGTCCCCTCAGCGGGAGATACAATGAGCAGTTCTTC. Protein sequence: CASSPLSGRYNEQFF.

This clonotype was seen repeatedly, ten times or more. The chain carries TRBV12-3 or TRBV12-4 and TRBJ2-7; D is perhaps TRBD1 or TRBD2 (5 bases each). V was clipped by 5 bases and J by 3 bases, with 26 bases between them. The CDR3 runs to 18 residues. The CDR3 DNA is TGTGCCAGCAGTCGAGGGTCGGGCTTCTCTGGGGCGGGCTACGAGCAGTACTTC. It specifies CASSRGSGFSGAGYEQYF.

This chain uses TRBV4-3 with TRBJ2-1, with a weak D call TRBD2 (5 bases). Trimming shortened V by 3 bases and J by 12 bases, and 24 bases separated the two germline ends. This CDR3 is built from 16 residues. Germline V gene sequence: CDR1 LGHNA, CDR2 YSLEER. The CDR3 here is CASSQGYPGTTVGQFF. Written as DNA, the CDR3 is TGCGCCAGCAGCCAGGGGTATCCGGGAACTACAGTAGGGCAGTTCTTC.

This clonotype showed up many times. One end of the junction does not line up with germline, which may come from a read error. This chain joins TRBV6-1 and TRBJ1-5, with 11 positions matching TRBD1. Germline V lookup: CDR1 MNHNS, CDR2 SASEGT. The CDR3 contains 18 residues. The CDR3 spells CASSEGTGGIYGNQPQHF. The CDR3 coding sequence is TGTGCCAGCAGCGAAGGGACAGGGGGGATATACGGCAATCAGCCCCAGCATTTT.

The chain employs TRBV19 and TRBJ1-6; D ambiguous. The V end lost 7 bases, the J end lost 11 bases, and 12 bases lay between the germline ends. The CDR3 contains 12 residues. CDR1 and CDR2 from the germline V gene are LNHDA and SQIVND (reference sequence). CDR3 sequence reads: CASTDPNPPLHF. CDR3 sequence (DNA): TGTGCCAGTACCGACCCCAACCCACCCCTCCACTTT.

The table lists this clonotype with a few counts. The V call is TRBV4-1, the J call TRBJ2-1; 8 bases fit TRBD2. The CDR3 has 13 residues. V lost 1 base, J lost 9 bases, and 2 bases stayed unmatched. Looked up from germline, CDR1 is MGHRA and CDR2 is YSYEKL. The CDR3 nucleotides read TGCGCCAGCAGCCAAGGGCTAGCGGGTGAGCAGTTCTTC. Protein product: CASSQGLAGEQFF.

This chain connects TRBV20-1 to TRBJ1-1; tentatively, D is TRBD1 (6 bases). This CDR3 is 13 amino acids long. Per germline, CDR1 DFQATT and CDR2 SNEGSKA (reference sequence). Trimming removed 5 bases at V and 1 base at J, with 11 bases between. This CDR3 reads CSACSDRNTEAFF. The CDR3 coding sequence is TGCAGTGCTTGCTCGGACAGGAACACTGAAGCTTTCTTT.

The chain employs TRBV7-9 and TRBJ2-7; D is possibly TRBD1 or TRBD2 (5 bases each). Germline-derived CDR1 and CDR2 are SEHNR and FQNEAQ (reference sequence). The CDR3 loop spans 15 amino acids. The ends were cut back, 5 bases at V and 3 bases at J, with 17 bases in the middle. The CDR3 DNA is TGTGCCAGCAGCCCGTGGGACCGGCAGCACTACGAGCAGTACTTC. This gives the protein CASSPWDRQHYEQYF.

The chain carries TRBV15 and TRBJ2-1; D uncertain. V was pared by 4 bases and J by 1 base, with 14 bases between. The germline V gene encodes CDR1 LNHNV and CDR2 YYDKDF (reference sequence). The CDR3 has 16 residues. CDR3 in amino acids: CATSTLQSRSYNEQFF. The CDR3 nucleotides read TGTGCCACCAGCACCCTACAGTCCAGGTCCTACAATGAGCAGTTCTTC.

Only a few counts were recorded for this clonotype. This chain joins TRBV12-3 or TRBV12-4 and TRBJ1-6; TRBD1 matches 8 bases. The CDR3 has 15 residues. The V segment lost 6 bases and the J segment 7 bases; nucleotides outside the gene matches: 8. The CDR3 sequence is CASRSTGVGNSPLHF. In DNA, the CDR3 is TGTGCCAGCAGGTCGACAGGGGTAGGGAATTCACCCCTCCACTTT.

The CDR3 spells CASSQVGRFYEQYF. The CDR3 DNA sequence: TGCGCCAGCAGCCAAGTGGGTAGATTCTACGAGCAGTACTTC. This sequence joins TRBV4-1 and TRBJ2-7; unclear D gene. The V end was cut by 1 base, the J end by 3 bases, with 10 bases between. The CDR3 spans 14 residues. Germline V gene data show CDR1 as MGHRA and CDR2 as YSYEKL.

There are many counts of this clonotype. This CDR3 reads CASRWGGTGTYEQYF. CDR3 nucleotide sequence: TGTGCCAGCAGGTGGGGCGGGACAGGGACCTACGAGCAGTACTTC. The J gene is TRBJ2-7, the V gene TRBV7-2; TRBD1 aligns across 9 bases. CDR3 length: 15 residues. Trimming took 6 bases from V and 2 from J; bases not matched to a gene: 8. Germline V CDR1 and CDR2: SGHTA, FQGNSA.

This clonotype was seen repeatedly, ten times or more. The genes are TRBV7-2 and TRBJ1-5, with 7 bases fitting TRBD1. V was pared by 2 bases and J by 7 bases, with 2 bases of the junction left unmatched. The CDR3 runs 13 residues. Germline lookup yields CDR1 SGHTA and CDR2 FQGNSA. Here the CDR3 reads CASSLRGRQPQHF. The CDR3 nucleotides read TGTGCCAGCAGCTTAAGGGGGCGGCAGCCCCAGCATTTT.

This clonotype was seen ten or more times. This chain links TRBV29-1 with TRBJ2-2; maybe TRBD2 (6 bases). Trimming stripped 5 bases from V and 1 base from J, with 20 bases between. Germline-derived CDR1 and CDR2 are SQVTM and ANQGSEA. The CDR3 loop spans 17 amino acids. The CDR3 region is CSVHKGGQKLNTGELFF. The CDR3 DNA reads TGCAGCGTTCACAAGGGAGGTCAGAAGTTGAACACCGGGGAGCTGTTTTTT.

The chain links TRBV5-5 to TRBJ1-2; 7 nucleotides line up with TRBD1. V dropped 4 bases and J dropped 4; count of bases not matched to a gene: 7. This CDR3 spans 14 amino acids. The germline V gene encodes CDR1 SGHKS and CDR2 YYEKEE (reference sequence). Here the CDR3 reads CASSHRDSRYGYTF. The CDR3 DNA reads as TGTGCCAGCAGCCACCGGGACAGTCGCTATGGCTACACCTTC.

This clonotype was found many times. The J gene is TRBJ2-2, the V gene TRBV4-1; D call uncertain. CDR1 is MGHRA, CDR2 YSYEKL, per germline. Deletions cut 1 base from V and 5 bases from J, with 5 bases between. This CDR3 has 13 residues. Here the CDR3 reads CASSQAETGELFF. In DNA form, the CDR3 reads TGCGCCAGCAGCCAAGCGGAGACCGGGGAGCTGTTTTTT.

The CDR3 sequence is CASSLGQGSGYTF. CDR3 sequence (DNA): TGTGCCAGCAGCTTAGGACAGGGCTCGGGCTACACCTTC. This rearrangement joins TRBV7-2 to TRBJ1-2; TRBD1 matches at 7 bases. The CDR3 runs 13 residues. V shed 1 base, J shed 8 bases, and the junction held 4 bases outside the gene matches. Germline CDR1 SGHTA, CDR2 FQGNSA. The full variable domain, with the rest looked up from reference TRBV7-2 and TRBJ1-2, is GAGVSQSPSNKVTEKGKDVELRCDPISGHTALYWYRQSLGQGLEFLIYFQGNSAPDKSGLPSDRFSAERTGGSVSTLTIQRTQQEDSAVYLCASSLGQGSGYTFGSGTRLTVV.

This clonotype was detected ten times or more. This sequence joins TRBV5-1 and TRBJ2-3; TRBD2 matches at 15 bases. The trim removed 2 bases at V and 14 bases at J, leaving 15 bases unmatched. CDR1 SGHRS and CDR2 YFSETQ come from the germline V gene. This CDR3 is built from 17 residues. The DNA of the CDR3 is TGCGCCAGCAGCTTCGTTCAGGTCAGGACTAGCGGGAGGGGGCTGTATTTT. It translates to CASSFVQVRTSGRGLYF.

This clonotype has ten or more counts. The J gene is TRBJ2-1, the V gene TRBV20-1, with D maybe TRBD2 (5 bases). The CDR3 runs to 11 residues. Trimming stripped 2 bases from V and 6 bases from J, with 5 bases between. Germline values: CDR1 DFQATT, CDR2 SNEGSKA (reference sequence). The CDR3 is CSARLANEQFF. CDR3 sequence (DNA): TGCAGTGCTAGACTAGCCAATGAGCAGTTCTTC.

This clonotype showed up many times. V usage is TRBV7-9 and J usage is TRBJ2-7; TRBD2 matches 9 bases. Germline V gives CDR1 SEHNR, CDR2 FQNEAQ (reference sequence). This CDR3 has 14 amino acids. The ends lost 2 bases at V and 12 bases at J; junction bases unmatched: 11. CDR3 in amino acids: CASSLQAGGAPPYF. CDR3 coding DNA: TGTGCCAGCAGCTTACAAGCGGGAGGAGCTCCGCCGTACTTC. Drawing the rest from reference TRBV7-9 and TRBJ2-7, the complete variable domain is DTGVSQNPRHKITKRGQNVTFRCDPISEHNRLYWYRQTLGQGPEFLTYFQNEAQLEKSRLLSDRFSAERPKGSFSTLEIQRTEQGDSAMYLCASSLQAGGAPPYFGPGTRLTVT.

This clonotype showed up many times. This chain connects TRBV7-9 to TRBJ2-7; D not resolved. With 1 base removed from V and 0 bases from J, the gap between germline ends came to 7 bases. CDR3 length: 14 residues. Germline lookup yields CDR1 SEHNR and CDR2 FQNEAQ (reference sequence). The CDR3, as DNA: TGTGCCAGCAGCTTAGAAGCAGACTCCTACGAGCAGTACTTC. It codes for CASSLEADSYEQYF.

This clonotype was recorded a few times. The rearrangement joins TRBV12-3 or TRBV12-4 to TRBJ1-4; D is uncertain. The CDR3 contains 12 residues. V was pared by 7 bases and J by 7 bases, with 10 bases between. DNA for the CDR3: TGTGCCAGCACTCCACGGGGTGAAAAACTGTTTTTT. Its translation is CASTPRGEKLFF.

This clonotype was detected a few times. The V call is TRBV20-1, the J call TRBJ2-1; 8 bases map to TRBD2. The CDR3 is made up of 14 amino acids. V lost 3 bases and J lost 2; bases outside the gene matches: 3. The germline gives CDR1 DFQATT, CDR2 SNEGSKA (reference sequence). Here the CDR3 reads CSASGREAYNEQFF. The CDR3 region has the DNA TGCAGTGCTAGTGGGCGGGAGGCCTACAATGAGCAGTTCTTC.

CDR3 DNA sequence: TGCGCCAGCAGCCCCCGATCCCCCGGGAACACCGGGGAGCTGTTTTTT. Its protein is CASSPRSPGNTGELFF. V gene TRBV4-1 combines with J gene TRBJ2-2; the D is unclear. The CDR3 contains 16 residues. CDR1 MGHRA and CDR2 YSYEKL come from the germline V gene. V was trimmed by 4 bases and J by 1 base, leaving 13 bases between them.

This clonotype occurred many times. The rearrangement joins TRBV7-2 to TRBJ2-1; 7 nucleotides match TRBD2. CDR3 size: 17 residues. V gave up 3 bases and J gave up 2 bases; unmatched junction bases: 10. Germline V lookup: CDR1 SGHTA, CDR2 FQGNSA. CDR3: CASSFVKGREAYNEQFF. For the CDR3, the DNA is TGTGCCAGCAGCTTTGTGAAGGGCCGGGAGGCCTACAATGAGCAGTTCTTC.

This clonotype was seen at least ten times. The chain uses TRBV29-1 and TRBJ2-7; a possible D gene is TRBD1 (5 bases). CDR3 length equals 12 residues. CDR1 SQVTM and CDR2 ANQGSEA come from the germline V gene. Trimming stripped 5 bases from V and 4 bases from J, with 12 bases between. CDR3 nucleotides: TGCAGCGTTCTAGGGGCGATATACGAGCAGTACTTC. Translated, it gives CSVLGAIYEQYF.

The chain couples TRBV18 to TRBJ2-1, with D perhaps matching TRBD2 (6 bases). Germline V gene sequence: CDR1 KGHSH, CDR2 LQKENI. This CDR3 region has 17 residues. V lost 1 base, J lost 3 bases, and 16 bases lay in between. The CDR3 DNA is TGTGCCAGCTCACCACGGTCGTGGTCGGGGGACTACAATGAGCAGTTCTTC. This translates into CASSPRSWSGDYNEQFF. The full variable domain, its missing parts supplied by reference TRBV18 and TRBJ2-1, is NAGVMQNPRHLVRRRGQEARLRCSPMKGHSHVYWYRQLPEEGLKFMVYLQKENIIDESGMPKERFSAEFPKEGPSILRIQQVVRGDSAAYFCASSPRSWSGDYNEQFFGPGTRLTVL.

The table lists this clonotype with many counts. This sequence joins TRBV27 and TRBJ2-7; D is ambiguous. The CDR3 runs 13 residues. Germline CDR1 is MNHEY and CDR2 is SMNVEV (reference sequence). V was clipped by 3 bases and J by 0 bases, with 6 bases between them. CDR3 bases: TGTGCCAGCAGTTTCCAGCCCTCCTACGAGCAGTACTTC. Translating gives CASSFQPSYEQYF.

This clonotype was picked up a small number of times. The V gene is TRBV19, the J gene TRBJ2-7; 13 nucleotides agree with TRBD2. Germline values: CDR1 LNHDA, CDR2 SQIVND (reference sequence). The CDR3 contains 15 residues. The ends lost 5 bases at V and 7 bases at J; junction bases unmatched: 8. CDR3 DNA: TGTGCCAGTAGTCCTGGACTAGCGGGAGTGAGGGAGCAGTACTTC. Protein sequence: CASSPGLAGVREQYF.